What follows are 26 T cell receptor beta chains derived from one specimen sequenced in a study of control samples from healthy donors and cancer patients. The data were produced by immunoSEQ multiplex PCR, yet TCRdb's version contains in-frame clones alone and is incomplete. This sample carries 130,000 or so clones, 87% of them seen once, and the ten largest clones take about 12%. The sequenced material came from blood. The origin of the receptors is a man aged 25 to 45 in good health.

The rearrangement uses TRBV3-1 (or the pseudogene TRBV3-2) and TRBJ1-1; D remains ambiguous. The V and J ends lost 0 bases and 6 bases respectively, with 11 bases between them. Germline CDR1 LGHDT, CDR2 YNNKEL (reference sequence). The CDR3 has 14 amino acids. The CDR3 reads CASSQDTGPSEAFF. DNA for the CDR3: TGTGCCAGCAGCCAAGATACCGGGCCGTCTGAAGCTTTCTTT.

The chain links TRBV6-5 to TRBJ1-1; 7 positions agree with TRBD1. The length of the CDR3 is 13 residues. Germline CDR1 and CDR2: MNHEY and SVGAGI. V lost 4 bases to trimming and J lost 4 bases; unmatched junction nucleotides: 3. DNA of the CDR3: TGTGCCAGCAGTTCTCCAGGGGGCACTGAAGCTTTCTTT. This sequence encodes CASSSPGGTEAFF.

A few counts support this clone. V gene TRBV6-5 combines with J gene TRBJ1-4, with TRBD1 matching 9 bases. V was pared by 6 bases and J by 7 bases, with 6 bases of the junction left unmatched. This CDR3 is built from 14 residues. Germline CDR1 reads MNHEY; CDR2 reads SVGAGI. The CDR3 loop is CASRPGQGGEKLFF. The CDR3 nucleotides are TGTGCCAGCAGACCGGGACAGGGCGGTGAAAAACTGTTTTTT.

This chain joins TRBV11-3 and TRBJ2-2; 7 bases align to TRBD1. The CDR3 loop spans 15 amino acids. CDR1 SGHNT and CDR2 YENEEA come from the germline V gene. J gave up 6 bases and V 4 bases, and 8 bases lay outside the gene matches. CDR3 bases: TGTGCCAGCAGCTCAACAGGGGATACCCCCGGGGAGCTGTTTTTT. This gives the protein CASSSTGDTPGELFF.

This clone was detected once. The V call is TRBV7-9, the J call TRBJ2-1; 10 nucleotides line up with TRBD2. The CDR3 length is 15 residues. Germline V gene sequence: CDR1 SEHNR, CDR2 FQNEAQ (reference sequence). The ends lost 5 bases at V and 6 bases at J; junction bases unmatched: 7. CDR3 amino acids: CASSGGTSVVNEQFF. In nucleotides, the CDR3 is TGTGCCAGCAGCGGAGGGACTAGCGTAGTCAATGAGCAGTTCTTC.

The chain recombines TRBV5-1 with TRBJ2-5; D could derive from TRBD1 or TRBD2 (6 bases each). Germline CDR1 SGHRS, CDR2 YFSETQ. Trimming took off 5 bases at V and 1 base at J, with 12 bases between the two ends. The CDR3 has 14 residues. CDR3 DNA sequence: TGCGCCAGCAGACCGGGGGCGCCCCAAGAGACCCAGTACTTC. It translates to CASRPGAPQETQYF. Filled out from reference TRBV5-1 and TRBJ2-5, the complete variable domain reads KAGVTQTPRYLIKTRGQQVTLSCSPISGHRSVSWYQQTPGQGLQFLFEYFSETQRNKGNFPGRFSGRQFSNSRSEMNVSTLELGDSALYLCASRPGAPQETQYFGPGTRLLVL.

The CDR3 here is CASSLLSGEKLFF. CDR3 DNA: TGTGCCAGCAGCCTCTTGAGCGGTGAAAAACTGTTTTTT. This chain connects TRBV3-1 (or the pseudogene TRBV3-2) to TRBJ1-4; unclear D gene. Germline lookup yields CDR1 LGHDT and CDR2 YNNKEL (reference sequence). CDR3 length: 13 amino acids. Trimming pared 4 bases from V and 7 bases from J, leaving 10 bases between.

With respect to this clone: The sample carries other DNA sequences with the same CDR3. V usage is TRBV3-1 (or the pseudogene TRBV3-2) and J usage is TRBJ1-2; a weak D match, TRBD1 (5 bases). Germline V gene data show CDR1 as LGHDT and CDR2 as YNNKEL (reference sequence). The CDR3 consists of 13 residues. Trimming pared 0 bases from V and 8 bases from J, leaving 10 bases between. The CDR3, as DNA: TGTGCCAGCAGCCAAGAGGGCAGGGCAGGCTACACCTTC. Translated, it gives CASSQEGRAGYTF.

A few counts support this clone. CDR3 sequence (DNA): TGCGCCAGCGGGCGAGGGGGTGAAGGGGGCAATGAGCAGTTCTTC. Its translation: CASGRGGEGGNEQFF. The rearrangement links TRBV10-1 to TRBJ2-1, with D possibly TRBD1 on 6 matching bases. The length of the CDR3 is 15 residues. V was trimmed by 8 bases and J by 6 bases, leaving 20 bases between them. The germline gives CDR1 WNHNN, CDR2 SYGVQD (reference sequence).

This sequence joins TRBV30 and TRBJ1-2, with TRBD1 as a possible D gene (5 bases). Germline-derived CDR1 and CDR2 are GTSNPN and SVGIG (reference sequence). CDR3 length: 12 amino acids. Deletions cut 5 bases from V and 7 bases from J, with 14 bases between. The chain's CDR3 is CAWGGGAGGYTF. The CDR3 DNA reads as TGTGCCTGGGGCGGAGGGGCGGGTGGCTACACCTTC. Filled out from reference TRBV30 and TRBJ1-2, the complete variable domain reads SQTIHQWPATLVQPVGSPLSLECTVEGTSNPNLYWYRQAAGRGLQLLFYSVGIGQISSEVPQNLSASRPQDRQFILSSKKLLLSDSGFYLCAWGGGAGGYTFGSGTRLTVV.

The chain couples TRBV10-3 to TRBJ2-3; no reliable D call. Trimming took off 3 bases at V and 5 bases at J, with 6 bases between the two ends. Germline CDR1 reads ENHRY; CDR2 reads SYGVKD. The CDR3 totals 12 residues. In nucleotides, the CDR3 is TGTGCCATCAGTGATAACGAAGATACGCAGTATTTT. Translated: CAISDNEDTQYF.

The rearrangement links TRBV6-6 to TRBJ2-3; possible D gene TRBD2, 7 bases. CDR3 length: 16 amino acids. Germline lookup yields CDR1 MNHNY and CDR2 SVGAGI (reference sequence). The ends were cut back, 0 bases at V and 2 bases at J, with 12 bases in the middle. In DNA, the CDR3 is TGTGCCAGCAGTTACTCTTACGGGGGGCCCACAGATACGCAGTATTTT. It codes for CASSYSYGGPTDTQYF.

The rearrangement links TRBV7-3 to TRBJ1-6, with a weak D call TRBD1 (5 bases). CDR1 is SGHTA, CDR2 FQGTGA, per germline. The length of the CDR3 is 14 residues. The V end lost 5 bases, the J end lost 6 bases, and 11 bases lay between the germline ends. CDR3 bases: TGTGCCAGCAGCCTAGGGACGATTAATTCACCCCTCCACTTT. Residues: CASSLGTINSPLHF. Filled out from reference TRBV7-3 and TRBJ1-6, the complete variable domain reads GAGVSQTPSNKVTEKGKYVELRCDPISGHTALYWYRQSLGQGPEFLIYFQGTGAADDSGLPNDRFFAVRPEGSVSTLKIQRTERGDSAVYLCASSLGTINSPLHFGNGTRLTVT.

The J gene is TRBJ1-1, the V gene TRBV28; D is ambiguous. CDR3 size: 14 residues. Germline V gene data show CDR1 as MDHEN and CDR2 as SYDVKM. V lost 5 bases, J lost 3 bases, and 13 bases lay in between. CDR3 sequence: CASSNPGSDTEAFF. As DNA, the CDR3 is TGTGCCAGCAGTAATCCGGGCTCCGACACTGAAGCTTTCTTT.

This rearrangement joins TRBV3-1 (or the pseudogene TRBV3-2) to TRBJ1-3; a possible D gene is TRBD1 (6 bases). V lost 1 base to trimming and J lost 0 bases, with 10 bases between them. The germline CDR1 and CDR2 sequences are LGHDT and YNNKEL (reference sequence). The CDR3 totals 16 residues. The CDR3 DNA reads TGTGCCAGCAGCCAAGGGGGGCGTTCCTCTGGAAACACCATATATTTT. Residues: CASSQGGRSSGNTIYF.

As to this clone: The junction departs from germline at one end; a sequencing error may be responsible. The chain joins TRBV6-5 to TRBJ1-2; the match to TRBD1 covers 7 bases. The germline V gene has CDR1 MNHEY and CDR2 SVGAGI. The CDR3 is 14 residues long. This CDR3 is CASSPQGGGYGHTF. Here the CDR3 DNA reads TGTGCCAGCAGCCCCCAGGGAGGGGGCTATGGCCACACCTTC.

This clone has just a few counts. This chain uses TRBV10-3 with TRBJ1-2; 8 nucleotides line up with TRBD1. Germline V CDR1 and CDR2: ENHRY, SYGVKD. The CDR3 covers 14 residues. V lost 2 bases, J lost 4 bases, and 3 bases stayed unmatched. The CDR3 DNA reads TGTGCCATCAGTGAGGGGACAGGAACCTATGGCTACACCTTC. Residues: CAISEGTGTYGYTF.

The chain combines TRBV2 with TRBJ1-1; TRBD1 matches at 7 bases. Germline-derived CDR1 and CDR2 are SNHLY and FYNNEI. Trimming removed 6 bases from V and 7 bases from J; junction bases left unmatched: 5. The CDR3 consists of 12 residues. The CDR3 sequence is CASSRDRVEAFF. For the CDR3, the DNA is TGTGCCAGCAGCCGGGACAGAGTTGAAGCTTTCTTT. The complete variable domain, with remaining parts taken from reference TRBV2 and TRBJ1-1, reads EPEVTQTPSHQVTQMGQEVILRCVPISNHLYFYWYRQILGQKVEFLVSFYNNEISEKSEIFDDQFSVERPDGSNFTLKIRSTKLEDSAMYFCASSRDRVEAFFGQGTRLTVV.

This rearrangement joins TRBV11-3 to TRBJ1-5, with unresolved D. CDR3 length: 13 residues. The germline V gene has CDR1 SGHNT and CDR2 YENEEA. With 1 base removed from V and 4 bases from J, the gap between germline ends came to 5 bases. The CDR3 loop is CASSLALNQPQHF. The CDR3 region has the DNA TGTGCCAGCAGCTTAGCCCTAAATCAGCCCCAGCATTTT.

The chain uses TRBV10-2 and TRBJ1-6; D unclear. This CDR3 has 12 residues. V shed 3 bases and J shed 5 bases, with 2 bases lying between them. CDR1 is WSHSY, CDR2 SAAADI, per germline. The CDR3 nucleotides are TGCGCCAGCAGTGAAAATAATTCACCCCTCCACTTT. It specifies CASSENNSPLHF.

The chain couples TRBV3-1 (or the pseudogene TRBV3-2) to TRBJ1-6; D is unresolved. The V gene's germline CDR1 is LGHDT and CDR2 YNNKEL (reference sequence). The V end was cut by 5 bases, the J end by 9 bases, with 5 bases between. CDR3 length equals 11 residues. The CDR3 nucleotides read TGTGCCAGCAGCTCGAGTTCACCCCTCCACTTT. Translating it yields CASSSSSPLHF.

This chain uses TRBV12-5 with TRBJ1-5; 11 nucleotides agree with TRBD1. Germline V lookup: CDR1 LGHNT, CDR2 FRNRAP. Trimming cost V 6 bases and J 0 bases; bases outside gene matches: 7. The CDR3 spans 17 residues. DNA for the CDR3: TGTGCTAGTGGCTGGACAGGGGGCCGGTATAGCAATCAGCCCCAGCATTTT. It yields the protein CASGWTGGRYSNQPQHF. Using reference TRBV12-5 and TRBJ1-5 for the parts outside the CDR3, the full variable domain is DARVTQTPRHKVTEMGQEVTMRCQPILGHNTVFWYRQTMMQGLELLAYFRNRAPLDDSGMPKDRFSAEMPDATLATLKIQPSEPRDSAVYFCASGWTGGRYSNQPQHFGDGTRLSIL.

The chain carries TRBV5-1 and TRBJ2-1; TRBD2 is a possible D gene (5 bases). Trimming cost V 3 bases and J 5 bases, with 9 bases left between them. The CDR3 length is 13 residues. Germline V gene sequence: CDR1 SGHRS, CDR2 YFSETQ. Written as DNA, the CDR3 is TGCGCCAGCAGCTCAGACTACGACAATGAGCAGTTCTTC. Its translation: CASSSDYDNEQFF.

The J gene is TRBJ1-1, the V gene TRBV29-1; 7 nucleotides line up with TRBD1. Losses at the gene ends were 0 bases for V and 9 bases for J; bases not matched to a gene: 10. Germline CDR1 reads SQVTM; CDR2 reads ANQGSEA. This CDR3 has 14 amino acids. The CDR3 loop is CSVEDGTAVAKAFF. The CDR3 nucleotides read TGCAGCGTTGAAGACGGGACAGCAGTGGCAAAAGCTTTCTTT.

The chain joins TRBV7-2 to TRBJ1-5; D ambiguous. The germline V gene encodes CDR1 SGHTA and CDR2 FQGNSA. Trimming left V 3 bases short and J 2 bases short, with 5 bases between. CDR3 length: 13 amino acids. The CDR3, as DNA: TGTGCCAGCAGCTTCGCAGGCAATCAGCCCCAGCATTTT. Protein product: CASSFAGNQPQHF. Based on the CDR3 plus reference TRBV7-2 and TRBJ1-5, the full variable domain is GAGVSQSPSNKVTEKGKDVELRCDPISGHTALYWYRQSLGQGLEFLIYFQGNSAPDKSGLPSDRFSAERTGGSVSTLTIQRTQQEDSAVYLCASSFAGNQPQHFGDGTRLSIL.

The rearrangement links TRBV11-2 to TRBJ1-3; D unclear. The CDR3 is 19 residues long. Germline V lookup: CDR1 SGHAT, CDR2 FQNNGV. V was clipped by 6 bases and J by 0 bases, with 24 bases between them. This CDR3 reads CASSRLISRKDHSGNTIYF. CDR3 bases: TGTGCCAGCAGTCGACTCATCTCCCGGAAGGACCACTCTGGAAACACCATATATTTT. The full variable domain, completed using reference TRBV11-2 and TRBJ1-3, is EAGVAQSPRYKIIEKRQSVAFWCNPISGHATLYWYQQILGQGPKLLIQFQNNGVVDDSQLPKDRFSAERLKGVDSTLKIQPAKLEDSAVYLCASSRLISRKDHSGNTIYFGEGSWLTVV.